The 25 T cell receptor beta chains in this list originate from one sample, sequenced in a study of blood T cell repertoires in COVID-19. Assay used: immunoSEQ multiplex PCR; TCRdb lists only in-frame clones, some missing. The repertoire includes 380,000 or so clones, around 90% of them detected once, and approximately 2.1% sits in the top ten. Sequenced sample: PBMCs or T cells enriched from blood (not recorded which). The receptors stem from a woman in her thirties or forties with acute COVID-19.

J is TRBJ1-5 and V is TRBV21-1. TRBV21-1 is a listed pseudogene. The CDR3 covers 14 residues. The CDR3 nucleotides read TGTGCCAGCAGCAAGGGAGGGGTGGATCAGCCCCAGCATTTT. This sequence encodes CASSKGGVDQPQHF.

The chain couples TRBV19 to TRBJ2-5; D uncertain. Trimming took 6 bases from V and 4 from J, leaving 9 bases between them. From germline, CDR1 is LNHDA and CDR2 SQIVND (reference sequence). This CDR3 region has 12 residues. CDR3: CASSRPGETQYF. Written as DNA, the CDR3 is TGTGCCAGTAGCCGACCGGGAGAGACCCAGTACTTC.

This chain uses TRBV12-3 or TRBV12-4 with TRBJ1-2; D ambiguous. The ends were cut back, 5 bases at V and 6 bases at J, with 10 bases in the middle. The CDR3 extends over 12 amino acids. CDR3 in DNA: TGTGCCAGCAGTCAACTAGGAGATGGCTACACCTTC. Its translation: CASSQLGDGYTF.

This sequence joins TRBV24-1 and TRBJ1-1; perhaps TRBD1 as D (5 bases). The germline V gene has CDR1 KGHDR and CDR2 SFDVKD. This CDR3 is 13 amino acids long. The V end was cut by 1 base, the J end by 10 bases, with 12 bases between. CDR3 coding DNA: TGTGCCACCAGTGATTTTACCCTCCAGGGAGCTTTCTTT. Its translation is CATSDFTLQGAFF.

The chain uses TRBV6-5 and TRBJ1-2, with 7 bases matching TRBD1. Germline CDR1 and CDR2: MNHEY and SVGAGI. The CDR3 contains 14 residues. The J segment lost 3 bases and the V segment lost 7 bases, leaving 8 bases of the junction unmatched. Here the CDR3 DNA reads TGTGCCAGCAACCTACAGGGGACGGACTATGGCTACACCTTC. Amino acids: CASNLQGTDYGYTF.

On this clone itself: A single base separates this from a much larger clone, so it may be a read error. The sample carries other DNA sequences with the same CDR3. V gene TRBV7-9 combines with J gene TRBJ1-1; 7 bases line up with TRBD1. The CDR3 spans 13 residues. Germline V gene sequence: CDR1 SEHNR, CDR2 FQNEAQ (reference sequence). J gave up 4 bases and V 1 base, and 0 bases lay outside the gene matches. The CDR3 DNA is TGTGCCAGCAGCTTAGACAGGGGCACTGAAGCTTTCTTT. This gives the protein CASSLDRGTEAFF.

CDR3 DNA: TGCGCCACCGCGGGACAGATGAACACTGAAGCTTTCTTT. Protein: CATAGQMNTEAFF. The chain employs TRBV4-1 and TRBJ1-1; 7 nucleotides line up with TRBD1. The length of the CDR3 is 13 residues. J gave up 0 bases and V 10 bases, and 5 bases lay outside the gene matches. Germline CDR1 and CDR2: MGHRA and YSYEKL.

The V call is TRBV5-8, the J call TRBJ2-7, with D maybe TRBD2 (6 bases). V dropped 0 bases and J dropped 4 bases, with 8 bases sitting between them. Germline CDR1 and CDR2: SGHTS and YDEGEE. CDR3 length equals 13 residues. The CDR3 DNA sequence: TGTGCCAGCAGCTTGGCCGGGAGTTACGAGCAGTACTTC. Protein: CASSLAGSYEQYF.

The rearrangement uses TRBV5-4 and TRBJ2-1; the match to TRBD2 covers 8 bases. Unmatched junction bases numbered 9, after V lost 0 bases and J lost 7 bases. Germline CDR1 reads SGHNT; CDR2 reads YYREEE (reference sequence). The CDR3 length is 16 residues. CDR3 nucleotide sequence: TGTGCCAGCAGCTTGGGTGGCGGGGGGCCTAATAATGAGCAGTTCTTC. Its translation is CASSLGGGGPNNEQFF.

The chain employs TRBV3-1 (or the pseudogene TRBV3-2) and TRBJ2-1; possibly TRBD1 for D (6 bases). V was cut by 1 base and J by 7 bases, with 8 bases left in between. Germline-derived CDR1 and CDR2 are LGHDT and YNNKEL (reference sequence). The CDR3 covers 13 residues. The CDR3 DNA reads TGTGCCAGCAGCCAAGGGCAGGGGAATGAGCAGTTCTTC. It encodes CASSQGQGNEQFF.

This rearrangement joins TRBV5-4 to TRBJ2-1; D may be TRBD2 (5 bases). Germline CDR1 is SGHNT and CDR2 is YYREEE (reference sequence). This CDR3 is 16 amino acids long. V lost 1 base, J lost 7 bases, and 18 bases lay in between. CDR3 bases: TGTGCCAGCAGCTTGCTAGCCGGGCGGTTGGGGAATGAGCAGTTCTTC. Residues: CASSLLAGRLGNEQFF.

This chain joins TRBV5-1 and TRBJ2-3; possible D gene TRBD1, 5 bases. CDR1 is SGHRS and CDR2 is YFSETQ in the germline V gene. This CDR3 region has 15 residues. V lost 5 bases to trimming and J lost 0 bases, with 13 bases between them. The CDR3 DNA sequence: TGCGCCAGCAGAATGGGGCCCCTTAGCACAGATACGCAGTATTTT. Its translation is CASRMGPLSTDTQYF.

J is TRBJ1-2 and V is TRBV19, with a possible D match to TRBD1 (6 bases). Trimming shortened V by 6 bases and J by 6 bases, and 8 bases separated the two germline ends. Per the germline V gene, CDR1 is LNHDA and CDR2 is SQIVND (reference sequence). The CDR3 is 11 amino acids. Here the CDR3 reads CASRGQNGYTF. In DNA, the CDR3 is TGTGCCAGTAGAGGACAGAATGGCTACACCTTC.

CDR3 loop: CAISEVTGEGGYTF. DNA of the CDR3: TGTGCCATCAGTGAGGTGACAGGGGAGGGTGGCTACACCTTC. This sequence joins TRBV10-3 and TRBJ1-2; the match to TRBD1 covers 8 bases. The CDR3 runs 14 residues. The trim removed 2 bases at V and 7 bases at J, leaving 6 bases unmatched. Looked up from germline, CDR1 is ENHRY and CDR2 is SYGVKD.

V gene TRBV12-3 or TRBV12-4 combines with J gene TRBJ2-5, with 7 nucleotides matching TRBD2. Unmatched junction bases numbered 0, after V lost 5 bases and J lost 0 bases. The CDR3 consists of 13 residues. For the CDR3, the DNA is TGTGCCAGCAGTCGGGGGGACCAAGAGACCCAGTACTTC. This sequence encodes CASSRGDQETQYF.

The chain couples TRBV5-1 to TRBJ1-1; TRBD1 agrees at 7 bases. The V gene's germline CDR1 is SGHRS and CDR2 YFSETQ. This CDR3 spans 14 amino acids. Trimming removed 4 bases from V and 2 bases from J; junction bases left unmatched: 5. CDR3: CASSQTGINTEAFF. In DNA form, the CDR3 reads TGCGCCAGCAGCCAGACAGGGATAAACACTGAAGCTTTCTTT.

The CDR3 DNA sequence: TGCAGTGCTAGTAGGGCAAGGGACAGTAGCACAGATACGCAGTATTTT. This gives the protein CSASRARDSSTDTQYF. The V gene is TRBV20-1, the J gene TRBJ2-3, with 7 bases matching TRBD1. V lost 3 bases and J lost 0; bases outside the gene matches: 9. Germline CDR1 is DFQATT and CDR2 is SNEGSKA (reference sequence). This CDR3 has 16 amino acids.

J is TRBJ2-7 and V is TRBV11-2, with a tentative D call TRBD1 (6 bases). Germline lookup yields CDR1 SGHAT and CDR2 FQNNGV. The CDR3 sequence is 14 residues long. The V end was cut by 5 bases, the J end by 3 bases, with 14 bases between. The CDR3 DNA sequence: TGTGCCAGCAGCGTTCCAGGGGCTCGCTACGAGCAGTACTTC. This codes for CASSVPGARYEQYF.

The chain is built from TRBV24-1 and TRBJ2-7, with TRBD1 as a possible D gene (6 bases). There are 14 residues in the CDR3. The V and J ends lost 4 bases and 7 bases respectively, with 16 bases between them. CDR1 and CDR2 (germline): KGHDR, SFDVKD. DNA for the CDR3: TGTGCCACCAGTGAAGCTACAGGGTCTGGAGAGCAGTACTTC. Amino acid sequence: CATSEATGSGEQYF.

The chain couples TRBV3-1 (or the pseudogene TRBV3-2) to TRBJ1-1, with D unclear. This CDR3 spans 14 amino acids. Germline lookup yields CDR1 LGHDT and CDR2 YNNKEL (reference sequence). Trimming cost V 3 bases and J 0 bases, with 8 bases left between them. The CDR3 bases are TGTGCCAGCAGCCACAGGAGGATGAACACTGAAGCTTTCTTT. This translates into CASSHRRMNTEAFF.

This chain links TRBV2 with TRBJ1-6; TRBD1 aligns across 8 bases. The V and J ends lost 3 bases and 8 bases, in that order; junction bases with no gene match: 15. The CDR3 length is 18 residues. CDR1 is SNHLY and CDR2 is FYNNEI in the germline V gene. The CDR3 nucleotides are TGTGCCAGCAGTGACCCGCGACAGGGGTATCCTCGGGATTCACCCCTCCACTTT. Protein product: CASSDPRQGYPRDSPLHF.

The chain has TRBV15 and TRBJ1-2; D call uncertain. V dropped 0 bases and J dropped 4 bases, with 6 bases sitting between them. From germline, CDR1 is LNHNV and CDR2 YYDKDF (reference sequence). The CDR3 totals 13 residues. This CDR3 reads CATSRDQFYGYTF. For the CDR3, the DNA is TGTGCCACCAGCAGAGATCAGTTCTATGGCTACACCTTC.

This chain uses TRBV19 with TRBJ1-1, with TRBD1 identical over 10 bases. CDR1 is LNHDA, CDR2 SQIVND, per germline (reference sequence). CDR3 length equals 13 residues. V was pared by 3 bases and J by 8 bases, with 3 bases of the junction left unmatched. CDR3 region: CASSMGTGAEAFF. In DNA, the CDR3 is TGTGCCAGTAGTATGGGGACAGGGGCCGAAGCTTTCTTT.

J is TRBJ1-1 and V is TRBV5-1; TRBD1 agrees at 7 bases. Per the germline V gene, CDR1 is SGHRS and CDR2 is YFSETQ. The junction had 8 bases not matched to a gene; V was cut back by 2 bases and J by 7 bases. The CDR3 has 14 amino acids. The CDR3 spells CASSLRQGDGEAFF. CDR3 DNA sequence: TGCGCCAGCAGCTTACGACAGGGTGATGGTGAAGCTTTCTTT. The variable domain in full, with the rest retrieved from reference TRBV5-1 and TRBJ1-1, is KAGVTQTPRYLIKTRGQQVTLSCSPISGHRSVSWYQQTPGQGLQFLFEYFSETQRNKGNFPGRFSGRQFSNSRSEMNVSTLELGDSALYLCASSLRQGDGEAFFGQGTRLTVV.

The chain has TRBV12-5 and TRBJ2-5, with 8 bases that match TRBD1. There are 16 residues in the CDR3. The germline V gene has CDR1 LGHNT and CDR2 FRNRAP. The trim removed 6 bases at V and 4 bases at J, leaving 13 bases unmatched. CDR3 amino acids: CASGFSNAGGGETQYF. The CDR3 coding sequence is TGTGCTAGTGGGTTTAGCAACGCAGGGGGCGGAGAGACCCAGTACTTC.